Listed here is a single TCR beta chain. Its antigen remains unknown. Mismatch with germline at one junction end may stem from a read error. The same CDR3 also results from other DNA sequences found in this sample. The data belong to a study of cytomegalovirus exposure and HLA in healthy donors. The germline gives CDR1 SGHTA, CDR2 FQGNSA. The CDR3 runs to 14 residues. General observations from the study: Later work associated more than 15,000 TCR beta sequences with HLA alleles at 0.05 false discovery rate.

With 60 Vbeta and 13 Jbeta primers, the PCR was carried out. Generated by immunoSEQ multiplex PCR, the TCRdb table keeps only in-frame clones and is missing some. The data hold around 150,000 clones, with around 80% observed a single time. The sequence came from a man aged 35 to 55 in good health and CMV-seropositive. Sequenced sample: PBMCs. J is TRBJ1-1 and V is TRBV7-2, with a possible D match to TRBD1 (6 bases). CDR3 sequence reads: CASSFTGTSGEAFF. CDR3 DNA sequence: TGTGCCAGCAGCTTTACAGGGACCTCAGGGGAAGCCTTCTTT.